Presented here are 4 T cell receptor beta chains from one specimen sequenced in a study of blood T cells in healthy people across ages. Then a second PCR, running roughly 7 to 11 cycles, was carried out with a sample-barcoded 5' primer and a J-beta primer mix. TCRdb analysed the 5' RACE reads with MiXCR anew, one entry per CDR3 protein. Of about 1.8 million distinct CDR3 sequences listed, about 49% were seen once; the top ten hold 2.1%. Sequenced sample: blood. All receptors derive from a woman aged 40 to 50 in good health.

The chain recombines TRBV20-1 with TRBJ2-4; TRBD1 agrees at 7 bases. Germline CDR1 is DFQATT and CDR2 is SNEGSKA (reference sequence). The CDR3 spans 14 residues. Germline trimming cut 3 bases from V and 2 bases from J; bases unmatched to any gene: 4. CDR3 region: CSASEGASKNIQYF. DNA for the CDR3: TGCAGTGCTAGTGAGGGGGCATCCAAAAACATTCAGTACTTC.

The chain uses TRBV12-3 or TRBV12-4 and TRBJ2-3; D remains ambiguous. V shed 6 bases and J shed 4 bases, with 14 bases lying between them. This CDR3 has 14 amino acids. CDR3 region: CASRTPDGADTQYF. The CDR3 DNA reads TGTGCCAGCAGGACACCCGATGGGGCAGATACGCAGTATTTT.

This clonotype appeared a few times. J is TRBJ2-1 and V is TRBV6-2 or TRBV6-3; D uncertain. V lost 2 bases and J lost 10, with 12 bases in between. Looked up from germline, CDR1 is MNHEY and CDR2 is SVGEGT. The CDR3 is 13 residues long. The chain's CDR3 is CASSYGLVREQFF. The DNA for the CDR3 is TGTGCCAGCAGTTACGGGTTGGTAAGGGAGCAGTTCTTC.

The rearrangement links TRBV21-1 to TRBJ2-3; the table calls TRBD1, which could not be checked here. TRBV21-1 is noted as a pseudogene. The CDR3 sequence is 16 residues long. The CDR3 protein is CASIQTPGQEGDTQYF. The CDR3 nucleotides read TGTGCCAGCATCCAGACTCCGGGACAGGAGGGGGATACGCAGTATTTT.